The clone carrying this T cell receptor beta chain was counted at least ten times. Its antigen is unknown. Investigators prepared the TCR beta libraries by applying iRepertoire HTBI primers and Arm-PCR of CDR3 regions. TCRdb processed the multiplex PCR reads anew with MiXCR; each CDR3 protein has one entry. The sample lists approximately 300,000 distinct CDR3 sequences, 15% to 20% seen once, with roughly 40% in the top ten. The ends were cut back, 11 bases at V and 0 bases at J, with 14 bases in the middle. The CDR3 extends over 15 amino acids. These data originate in a study of regulatory T cells in long-lasting Graves disease. Time point here: newly diagnosed GD, antithyroid drugs for less than 3 months. RNA isolated from PBMCs was used to make the TCR library. The authors drew patients from an endocrinology department in Xi'an, China. Study outcomes and limitations: Researchers reported studying only peripheral blood, not thyroid tissue. Favored usage of TRBV28, TRBJ1-2 and TRBJ2-5 was recorded in persistent disease.

The chain combines TRBV12-3 or TRBV12-4 with TRBJ2-6, with D unclear. Source: peripheral blood mononuclear cells (PBMCs), taken at new diagnosis, from a patient treated with antithyroid drugs. This TCR came from a female donor with Graves disease. The CDR3 loop is CAFQRGFSGANVLTF. The CDR3 nucleotides read TGTGCCTTCCAACGTGGGTTCTCTGGGGCCAACGTCCTGACTTTC.